This T cell receptor beta chain appears in the sequencing data of a study of T cells in Graves' hyperthyroidism and ophthalmopathy. Study-wide results and caveats: The authors' 13 V-J model separated ophthalmopathy from stable hyperthyroidism.

Germline V gene sequence: CDR1 ENHRY, CDR2 SYGVKD. Trimming removed 6 bases from V and 7 bases from J; junction bases left unmatched: 4. The CDR3 runs to 15 residues. RNA transcripts provided the source from which TCR beta CDR3 regions were amplified. When the TCR CDR3 underwent first-round RT-PCR, the HTBI primer set was used. In TCRdb, the multiplex PCR reads were re-called with MiXCR into one record per CDR3 protein. The sample holds about 640,000 distinct CDR3 sequences, about 20% seen once. There are a few counts of this clonotype. No antigen is known for it. The chain couples TRBV10-3 to TRBJ1-6; 12 bases agree with TRBD1. The TCR comes from a young man with Graves' ophthalmopathy. The specimen was blood. The chain's CDR3 is CAISRGQGANSPLHF. CDR3 nucleotide sequence: TGTGCCATCAGCCGGGGACAGGGGGCGAATTCACCCCTCCACTTT.